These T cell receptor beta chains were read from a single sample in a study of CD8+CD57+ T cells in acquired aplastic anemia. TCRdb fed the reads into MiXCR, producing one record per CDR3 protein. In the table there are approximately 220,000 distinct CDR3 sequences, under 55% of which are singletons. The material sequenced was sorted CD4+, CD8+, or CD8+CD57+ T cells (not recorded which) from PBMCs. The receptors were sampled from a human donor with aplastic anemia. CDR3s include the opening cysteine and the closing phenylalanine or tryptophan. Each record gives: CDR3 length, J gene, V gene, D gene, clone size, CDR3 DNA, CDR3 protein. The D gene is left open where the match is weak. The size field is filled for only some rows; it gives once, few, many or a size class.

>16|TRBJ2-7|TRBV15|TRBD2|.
TGTGCCACCAGCAGAGATCTGGCTAGCGGCGCATACGAGCAGTACTTC
CATSRDLASGAYEQYF
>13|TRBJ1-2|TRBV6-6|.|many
TGTGCCAGCACCGCCCGGGCTAACTATGGCTACACCTTC
CASTARANYGYTF
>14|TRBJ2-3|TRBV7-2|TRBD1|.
TGTGCCAGCAGCTGGGACAGTTACACAGATACGCAGTATTTT
CASSWDSYTDTQYF
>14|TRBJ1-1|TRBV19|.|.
TGTGCCAGTAGATCATCTAGGGCTTGGACTGAAGCTTTCTTT
CASRSSRAWTEAFF
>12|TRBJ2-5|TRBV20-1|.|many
TGCAGTGTTAAGGGGGGTAAAGAGACCCAGTACTTC
CSVKGGKETQYF
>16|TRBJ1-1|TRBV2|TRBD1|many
TGTGCCAGCAGTCCCAGGGAGGGACAGGGGGGGACTGAAGCTTTCTTT
CASSPREGQGGTEAFF
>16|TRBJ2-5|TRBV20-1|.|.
TGCAGTGCTAGAGGGACCTGGGTTAGGGATACCGAGACCCAGTACTTC
CSARGTWVRDTETQYF
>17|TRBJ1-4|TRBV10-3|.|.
TGTGCCATCAGTGACCCGACTTCGGGGAATAGTAATGAAAAACTGTTTTTT
CAISDPTSGNSNEKLFF
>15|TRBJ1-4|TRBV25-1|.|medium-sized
TGTGCCAGCAGTGTGTACAGGGCAACTAATGAAAAACTGTTTTTT
CASSVYRATNEKLFF
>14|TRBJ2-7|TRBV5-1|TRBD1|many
TGCGCCAGCAGCTTGAGGGGACAGTCCTACGAGCAGTACTTC
CASSLRGQSYEQYF
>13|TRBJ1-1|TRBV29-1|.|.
TGCAGCGTGGGAGGGGAGATGGGCTCTGAAGCTTTCTTT
CSVGGEMGSEAFF
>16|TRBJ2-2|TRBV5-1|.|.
TGTGCCAGCAGCTTATTCAGGGGCCCGAACACCGGGGAGCTGTTTTTT
CASSLFRGPNTGELFF
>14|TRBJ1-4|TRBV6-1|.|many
TGTGCCAGCAGTGAATTAACAGTGAATGAAAAACTGTTTTTT
CASSELTVNEKLFF
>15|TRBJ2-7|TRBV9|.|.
TGTGCCAGCAGCACAACCGACGGCCCAGACTACGAGCAGTACTTC
CASSTTDGPDYEQYF
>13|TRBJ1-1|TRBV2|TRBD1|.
TGTGCCAGCAGGGGGACAGAGGACACTGAAGCTTTCTTT
CASRGTEDTEAFF
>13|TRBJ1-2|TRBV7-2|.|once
TGTGCCAGCAGCTTAGCAGCCGGGAATGGCTACACCTTC
CASSLAAGNGYTF